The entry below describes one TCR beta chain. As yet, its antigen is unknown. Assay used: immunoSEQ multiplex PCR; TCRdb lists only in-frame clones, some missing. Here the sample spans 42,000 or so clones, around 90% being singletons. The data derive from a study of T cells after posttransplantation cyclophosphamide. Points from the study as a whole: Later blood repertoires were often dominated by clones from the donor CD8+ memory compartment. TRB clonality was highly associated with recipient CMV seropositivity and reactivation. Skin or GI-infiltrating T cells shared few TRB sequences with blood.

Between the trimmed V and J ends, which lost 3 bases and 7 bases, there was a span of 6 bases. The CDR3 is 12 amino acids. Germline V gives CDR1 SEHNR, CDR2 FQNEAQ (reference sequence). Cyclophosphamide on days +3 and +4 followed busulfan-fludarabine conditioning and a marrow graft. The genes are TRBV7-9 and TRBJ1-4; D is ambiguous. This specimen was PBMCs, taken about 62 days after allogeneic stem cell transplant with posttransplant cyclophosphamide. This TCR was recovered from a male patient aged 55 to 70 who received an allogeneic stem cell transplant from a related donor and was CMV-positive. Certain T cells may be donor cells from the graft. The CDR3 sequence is CASSFFGEKLFF. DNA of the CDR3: TGTGCCAGCAGCTTTTTCGGTGAAAAACTGTTTTTT.